Shown below are 19 T cell receptor beta chains from a single sample sequenced in a study of OX40 agonist ivuxolimab in advanced cancers. Library preparation was by the immunoSEQ multiplex PCR assay. TCRdb obtained this table from immuneACCESS and retained in-frame rearrangements with V and J assigned. These tables miss some clones; where compared with another copy, unresolved V genes account for less than half of the shortfall, and the remainder is unexplained. This sample comprises approximately 28,000 clones, about 87% of them detected only once. In total, the top ten clones hold 15% to 20% of the sample. The specimen comprised CD4+ or CD8+ T cells sorted from blood, sampled in a trial of the OX40 agonist ivuxolimab. The receptors come from an adult with an advanced solid tumor such as melanoma, head and neck, liver or kidney cancer.

The CDR3, as DNA: TGTGCCAGCAGCCCCGACCCCTGGGCGGGAGGGGGTGAGCAGTTCTTC. Translated, it gives CASSPDPWAGGGEQFF. The V call is TRBV11-2, the J call TRBJ2-1, with TRBD2 identical over 9 bases. The CDR3 totals 16 residues. The germline gives CDR1 SGHAT, CDR2 FQNNGV. V was clipped by 5 bases and J by 9 bases; unmatched bases: 14.

This chain links TRBV7-9 with TRBJ1-2, with a weak D call TRBD1 (5 bases). The germline V and J ends were trimmed by 1 base and 1 base, with 13 bases remaining between them. This CDR3 has 16 residues. From germline, CDR1 is SEHNR and CDR2 FQNEAQ (reference sequence). The CDR3 bases are TGTGCCAGCAGCTTAGAGACAGCCCTACTTAACTATGGCTACACCTTC. The encoded protein is CASSLETALLNYGYTF.

V is TRBV5-4 and J is TRBJ2-3; the D is unclear. Germline CDR1 SGHNT, CDR2 YYREEE (reference sequence). The length of the CDR3 is 15 residues. Trimming pared 0 bases from V and 4 bases from J, leaving 12 bases between. The CDR3 DNA follows: TGTGCCAGCAGCTTGGCCGGGCAGGTCCCAGATACGCAGTATTTT. Translation gives CASSLAGQVPDTQYF.

The chain employs TRBV28 and TRBJ1-5; no definite D call. V gave up 6 bases and J gave up 1 base, with 13 bases separating them. Germline CDR1 is MDHEN and CDR2 is SYDVKM. The CDR3 has 15 amino acids. This CDR3 reads CASSPQTVSNQPQHF. CDR3 coding DNA: TGTGCCAGCAGCCCCCAGACCGTCAGCAATCAGCCCCAGCATTTT.

The V call is TRBV6-6, the J call TRBJ2-7; D unresolved. The CDR3 covers 13 residues. Trimming removed 0 bases from V and 6 bases from J, with 9 bases in between. Germline assignment: CDR1 MNHNY and CDR2 SVGAGI (reference sequence). CDR3: CASSYSLGFEQYF. The CDR3 DNA is TGTGCCAGCAGTTACTCGTTGGGTTTCGAGCAGTACTTC.

The CDR3 DNA sequence: TGTGCCAGCTCACCCTGGACAGGGGCCCAAGAGACCCAGTACTTC. This gives the protein CASSPWTGAQETQYF. The chain uses TRBV18 and TRBJ2-5; 9 nucleotides match TRBD1. The V gene end was trimmed by 3 bases and the J gene end by 1 base; junction bases not matched to a gene: 3. From germline, CDR1 is KGHSH and CDR2 LQKENI. CDR3 length: 15 residues.

The rearrangement links TRBV6-1 to TRBJ2-7; D is unclear. The germline V gene has CDR1 MNHNS and CDR2 SASEGT. The CDR3 sequence is 13 residues long. Deletions cut 6 bases from V and 7 bases from J, with 16 bases between. The DNA of the CDR3 is TGTGCCAGCAGATCGGATCCTACGTATGAGCAGTACTTC. This codes for CASRSDPTYEQYF.

The chain is built from TRBV19 and TRBJ2-7, with 11 bases lining up with TRBD1. The CDR3 runs 15 residues. Germline assignment: CDR1 LNHDA and CDR2 SQIVND (reference sequence). V lost 5 bases to trimming and J lost 3 bases; unmatched junction nucleotides: 6. Here the CDR3 reads CASSAGQGAFYEQYF. CDR3 nucleotide sequence: TGTGCCAGTAGTGCTGGACAGGGGGCCTTCTACGAGCAGTACTTC.

J is TRBJ2-1 and V is TRBV9; 11 positions agree with TRBD2. The CDR3 loop spans 15 amino acids. Germline loops: CDR1 SGDLS, CDR2 YYNGEE. Losses at the gene ends were 4 bases for V and 3 bases for J; bases not matched to a gene: 3. CDR3 nucleotide sequence: TGTGCCAGCAGCACCGGGACTAGCGGCTACAATGAGCAGTTCTTC. This encodes CASSTGTSGYNEQFF.

The CDR3: CASSSGTSGGNEQFF. DNA for the CDR3: TGTGCCAGCAGTTCTGGGACTAGCGGGGGGAATGAGCAGTTCTTC. The rearrangement links TRBV27 to TRBJ2-1; 15 nucleotides match TRBD2. The CDR3 extends over 15 amino acids. V was pared by 4 bases and J by 7 bases, with 2 bases of the junction left unmatched. The germline V gene has CDR1 MNHEY and CDR2 SMNVEV (reference sequence).

The CDR3, as DNA: TGCGCCAGCCAGATCGCCGGGGAGCTGTTTTTT. Residues: CASQIAGELFF. This sequence joins TRBV5-1 and TRBJ2-2; D is ambiguous. This CDR3 has 11 amino acids. Trimming cost V 7 bases and J 6 bases, with 7 bases left between them. Germline V CDR1 and CDR2: SGHRS, YFSETQ. Full variable domain (remainder filled in from reference TRBV5-1 and TRBJ2-2): KAGVTQTPRYLIKTRGQQVTLSCSPISGHRSVSWYQQTPGQGLQFLFEYFSETQRNKGNFPGRFSGRQFSNSRSEMNVSTLELGDSALYLCASQIAGELFFGEGSRLTVL.

V is TRBV7-9 and J is TRBJ2-2; 7 bases are shared with TRBD2. CDR1 is SEHNR, CDR2 FQNEAQ, per germline (reference sequence). The V and J ends lost 3 bases and 2 bases, in that order; junction bases with no gene match: 3. The CDR3 runs to 15 residues. CDR3 nucleotide sequence: TGTGCCAGCAGCTTGCGCGGGAGAAACACCGGGGAGCTGTTTTTT. This encodes CASSLRGRNTGELFF. Full variable domain (missing parts from reference TRBV7-9 and TRBJ2-2): DTGVSQNPRHKITKRGQNVTFRCDPISEHNRLYWYRQTLGQGPEFLTYFQNEAQLEKSRLLSDRFSAERPKGSFSTLEIQRTEQGDSAMYLCASSLRGRNTGELFFGEGSRLTVL.

This clone was counted only a few times. This chain links TRBV27 with TRBJ2-3; TRBD2 is a possible D gene (5 bases). Trimming took 6 bases from V and 4 from J, leaving 14 bases between them. The CDR3 consists of 14 residues. Germline-derived CDR1 and CDR2 are MNHEY and SMNVEV (reference sequence). As DNA, the CDR3 is TGTGCCAGCAGCACCTATGGAGGAGCAGATACGCAGTATTTT. It translates to CASSTYGGADTQYF.

This clone is labeled as medium-sized. The rearrangement joins TRBV13 to TRBJ1-3; D call uncertain. The CDR3 spans 14 residues. Trimming left V 1 base short and J 4 bases short, with 8 bases between. Germline V CDR1 and CDR2: PRHDT, FYEKMQ (reference sequence). DNA of the CDR3: TGTGCCAGCAGCTTAGAGGGCAGCGGAAACACCATATATTTT. This encodes CASSLEGSGNTIYF.

V gene TRBV7-9 combines with J gene TRBJ2-7, with no clear D. V was shortened by 4 bases and J by 2 bases, with 12 bases between the two germline ends. Germline assignment: CDR1 SEHNR and CDR2 FQNEAQ (reference sequence). The CDR3 runs to 14 residues. The CDR3 DNA reads as TGTGCCAGCAGCTCATCGGGTAGACCCTACGAGCAGTACTTC. Its translation is CASSSSGRPYEQYF.

The V gene is TRBV4-1, the J gene TRBJ2-7; D gene unclear. This CDR3 spans 13 amino acids. Germline assignment: CDR1 MGHRA and CDR2 YSYEKL. The V end was cut by 1 base, the J end by 3 bases, with 7 bases between. The CDR3 DNA is TGCGCCAGCAGCCAAGGTTTCCTCTACGAGCAGTACTTC. Protein sequence: CASSQGFLYEQYF.

The rearrangement links TRBV5-6 to TRBJ2-2; D is perhaps TRBD1 (6 bases). The germline V gene encodes CDR1 SGHDT and CDR2 YYEEEE. Trimming stripped 4 bases from V and 7 bases from J, with 14 bases between. This CDR3 contains 14 residues. The CDR3: CASSLTGTGGELFF. Here the CDR3 DNA reads TGTGCCAGCAGCCTGACAGGTACTGGCGGGGAGCTGTTTTTT. Full variable domain (missing parts from reference TRBV5-6 and TRBJ2-2): DAGVTQSPTHLIKTRGQQVTLRCSPKSGHDTVSWYQQALGQGPQFIFQYYEEEERQRGNFPDRFSGHQFPNYSSELNVNALLLGDSALYLCASSLTGTGGELFFGEGSRLTVL.

This chain links TRBV7-9 with TRBJ1-1; no clear D. CDR3 length equals 11 residues. The germline V and J ends were trimmed by 3 bases and 10 bases, with 9 bases remaining between them. CDR1 and CDR2 from the germline V gene are SEHNR and FQNEAQ (reference sequence). CDR3 DNA: TGTGCCAGCAGCTTGGTACCGGGAGCTTTCTTT. Encoded protein: CASSLVPGAFF.

This clone was counted once. The chain recombines TRBV5-1 with TRBJ1-5; TRBD1 matches at 7 bases. Looked up from germline, CDR1 is SGHRS and CDR2 is YFSETQ. The J segment lost 7 bases and the V segment lost 3 bases, leaving 7 bases of the junction unmatched. The CDR3 is 14 residues long. The CDR3 DNA is TGCGCCAGCAGCTGGACAGGCTTAGGGCAGCCCCAGCATTTT. It encodes CASSWTGLGQPQHF.